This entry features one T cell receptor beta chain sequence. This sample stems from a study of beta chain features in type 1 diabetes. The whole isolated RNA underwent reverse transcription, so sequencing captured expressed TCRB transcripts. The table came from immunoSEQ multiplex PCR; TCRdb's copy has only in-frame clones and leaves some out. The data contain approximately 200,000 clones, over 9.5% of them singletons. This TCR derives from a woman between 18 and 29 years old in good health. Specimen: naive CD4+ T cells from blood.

The CDR3 DNA reads TGTGCCAGCAGCTTACAGGGTACGGGCACTGAAGCTTTCTTT. This sequence encodes CASSLQGTGTEAFF. The chain employs TRBV7-2 and TRBJ1-1, with a weak D call TRBD1 (5 bases). The CDR3 has 14 residues. In germline, CDR1 is SGHTA, CDR2 FQGNSA. V lost 2 bases and J 4 bases, leaving 11 bases between the germline ends.